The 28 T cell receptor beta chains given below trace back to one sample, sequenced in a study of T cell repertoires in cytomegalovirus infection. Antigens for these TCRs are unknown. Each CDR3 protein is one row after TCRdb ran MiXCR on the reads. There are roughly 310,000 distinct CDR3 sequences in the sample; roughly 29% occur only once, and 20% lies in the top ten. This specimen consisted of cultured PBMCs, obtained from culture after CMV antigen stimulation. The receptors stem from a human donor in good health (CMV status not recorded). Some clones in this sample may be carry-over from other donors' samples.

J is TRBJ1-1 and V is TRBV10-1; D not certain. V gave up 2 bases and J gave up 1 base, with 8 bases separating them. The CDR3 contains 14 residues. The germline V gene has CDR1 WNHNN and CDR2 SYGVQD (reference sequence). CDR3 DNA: TGCGCCAGCAGTGAGGGTACGGAGAACACTGAAGCTTTCTTT. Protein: CASSEGTENTEAFF.

The CDR3: CAWENTGELFF. CDR3 nucleotide sequence: TGTGCCTGGGAGAACACCGGGGAGCTGTTTTTT. V is TRBV30 and J is TRBJ2-2; D is uncertain. CDR3 length equals 11 residues. Looked up from germline, CDR1 is GTSNPN and CDR2 is SVGIG (reference sequence). Deletions cut 5 bases from V and 1 base from J, with 2 bases between.

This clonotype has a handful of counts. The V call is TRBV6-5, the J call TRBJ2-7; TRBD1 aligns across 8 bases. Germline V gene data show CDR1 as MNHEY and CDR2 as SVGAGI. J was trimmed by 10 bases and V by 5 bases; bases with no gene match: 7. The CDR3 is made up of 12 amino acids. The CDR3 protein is CASSQLTGVQYF. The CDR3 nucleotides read TGTGCCAGCAGTCAATTGACAGGGGTTCAGTACTTC.

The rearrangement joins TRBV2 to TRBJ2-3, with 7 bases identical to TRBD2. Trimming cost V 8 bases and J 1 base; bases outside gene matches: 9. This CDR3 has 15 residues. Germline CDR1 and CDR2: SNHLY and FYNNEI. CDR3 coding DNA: TGTGCCAGCCCCCCGGGCGCGGGAGGCACAGATACGCAGTATTTT. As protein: CASPPGAGGTDTQYF.

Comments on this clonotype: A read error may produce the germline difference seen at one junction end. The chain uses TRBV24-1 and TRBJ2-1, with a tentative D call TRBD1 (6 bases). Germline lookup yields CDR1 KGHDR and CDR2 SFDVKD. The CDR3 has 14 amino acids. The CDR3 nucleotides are TGTGCCACCAGTGATTTTACAGGGAGCGTTGAGCCGTTCTTC. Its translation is CATSDFTGSVEPFF.

CDR3 DNA: TGTGCCAGCAGCTTAGGACTAGCCCCCCGCAATGAGCAGTTCTTC. The encoded protein is CASSLGLAPRNEQFF. The chain is built from TRBV7-6 and TRBJ2-1; 7 nucleotides agree with TRBD2. This CDR3 has 15 amino acids. J lost 6 bases, V lost 1 base, and 6 bases had no gene match. Germline V lookup: CDR1 SGHVS, CDR2 FNYEAQ.

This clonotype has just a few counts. CDR3 in DNA: TGTGCCAGCAGTGAGGGGACAGGGCGTCAGCCCCAGCATTTT. It specifies CASSEGTGRQPQHF. This chain links TRBV6-1 with TRBJ1-5, with 9 positions matching TRBD1. This CDR3 is built from 14 residues. The V gene's germline CDR1 is MNHNS and CDR2 SASEGT. J lost 6 bases, V lost 3 bases, and 3 bases had no gene match.

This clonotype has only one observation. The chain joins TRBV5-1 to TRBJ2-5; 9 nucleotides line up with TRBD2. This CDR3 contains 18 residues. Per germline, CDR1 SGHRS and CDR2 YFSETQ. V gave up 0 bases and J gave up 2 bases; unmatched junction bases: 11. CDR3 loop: CASSLGTRLAAFQETQYF. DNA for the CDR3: TGCGCCAGCAGCTTGGGGACCCGACTAGCGGCATTTCAAGAGACCCAGTACTTC.

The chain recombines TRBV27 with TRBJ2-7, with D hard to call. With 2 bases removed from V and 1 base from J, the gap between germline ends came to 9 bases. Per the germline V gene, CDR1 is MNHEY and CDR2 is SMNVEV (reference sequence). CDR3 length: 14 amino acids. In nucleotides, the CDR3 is TGTGCCAGCAGTTTACCGGGCACTTCCTACGAGCAGTACTTC. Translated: CASSLPGTSYEQYF.

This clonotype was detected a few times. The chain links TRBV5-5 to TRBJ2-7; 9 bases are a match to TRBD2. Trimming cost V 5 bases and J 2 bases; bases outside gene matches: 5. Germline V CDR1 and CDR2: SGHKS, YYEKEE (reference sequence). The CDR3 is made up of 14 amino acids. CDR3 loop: CASRSGLAPYEQYF. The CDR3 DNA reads TGTGCCAGCAGATCGGGACTAGCCCCCTACGAGCAGTACTTC. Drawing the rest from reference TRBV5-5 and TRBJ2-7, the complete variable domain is DAGVTQSPTHLIKTRGQQVTLRCSPISGHKSVSWYQQVLGQGPQFIFQYYEKEERGRGNFPDRFSARQFPNYSSELNVNALLLGDSALYLCASRSGLAPYEQYFGPGTRLTVT.

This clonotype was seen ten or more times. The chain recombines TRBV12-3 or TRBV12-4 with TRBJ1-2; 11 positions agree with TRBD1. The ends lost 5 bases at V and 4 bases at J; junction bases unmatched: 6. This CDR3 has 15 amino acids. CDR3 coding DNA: TGTGCCAGCAGTCCCGCGGGGACAGGGGGCTATGGCTACACCTTC. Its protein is CASSPAGTGGYGYTF.

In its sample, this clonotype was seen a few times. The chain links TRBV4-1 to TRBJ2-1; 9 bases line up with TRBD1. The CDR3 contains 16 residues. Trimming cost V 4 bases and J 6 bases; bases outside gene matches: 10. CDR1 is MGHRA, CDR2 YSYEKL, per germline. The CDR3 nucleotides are TGCGCCAGCAGCCTCCAACCGGGACAGGGAGTCAATGAGCAGTTCTTC. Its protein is CASSLQPGQGVNEQFF.

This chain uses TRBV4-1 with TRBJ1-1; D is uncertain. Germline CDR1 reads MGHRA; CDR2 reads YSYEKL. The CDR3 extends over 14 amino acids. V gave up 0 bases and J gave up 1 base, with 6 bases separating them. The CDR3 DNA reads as TGCGCCAGCAGCCAAGATAGCAGGAACACTGAAGCTTTCTTT. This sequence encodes CASSQDSRNTEAFF.

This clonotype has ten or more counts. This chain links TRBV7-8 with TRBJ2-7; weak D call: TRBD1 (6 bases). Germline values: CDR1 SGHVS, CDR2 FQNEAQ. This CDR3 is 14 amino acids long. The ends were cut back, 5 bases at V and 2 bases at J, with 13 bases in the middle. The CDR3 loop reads CASSPTGFAYEQYF. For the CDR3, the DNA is TGTGCCAGCAGCCCCACAGGGTTTGCCTACGAGCAGTACTTC. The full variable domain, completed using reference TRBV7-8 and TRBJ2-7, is GAGVSQSPRYKVAKRGQDVALRCDPISGHVSLFWYQQALGQGPEFLTYFQNEAQLDKSGLPSDRFFAERPEGSVSTLKIQRTQQEDSAVYLCASSPTGFAYEQYFGPGTRLTVT.

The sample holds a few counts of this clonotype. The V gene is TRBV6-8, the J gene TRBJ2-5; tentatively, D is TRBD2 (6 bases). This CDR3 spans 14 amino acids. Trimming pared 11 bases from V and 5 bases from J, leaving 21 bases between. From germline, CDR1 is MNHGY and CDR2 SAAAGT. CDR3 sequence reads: CASGEGQRSETQYF. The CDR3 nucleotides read TGTGCCTCGGGAGAGGGGCAAAGGTCGGAGACCCAGTACTTC.

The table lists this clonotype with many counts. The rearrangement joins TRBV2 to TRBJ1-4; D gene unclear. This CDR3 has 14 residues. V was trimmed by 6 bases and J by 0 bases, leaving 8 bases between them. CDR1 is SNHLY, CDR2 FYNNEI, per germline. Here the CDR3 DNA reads TGTGCCAGCAGCCCGAGAGCAACTAATGAAAAACTGTTTTTT. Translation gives CASSPRATNEKLFF.

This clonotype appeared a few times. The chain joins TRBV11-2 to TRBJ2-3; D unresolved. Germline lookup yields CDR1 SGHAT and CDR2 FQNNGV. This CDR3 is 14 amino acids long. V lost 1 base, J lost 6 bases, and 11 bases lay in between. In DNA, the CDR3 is TGTGCCAGCAGCTTAGGGAGTAGAGGCGATACGCAGTATTTT. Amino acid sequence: CASSLGSRGDTQYF.

Here the CDR3 reads CASSLLSSRAYEQYF. DNA of the CDR3: TGCGCCAGCAGCTTGTTGTCTAGCAGGGCCTACGAGCAGTACTTC. V usage is TRBV5-1 and J usage is TRBJ2-7; D is tentatively TRBD1 or TRBD2 (5 bases each). Germline V gene lookup returns CDR1 SGHRS and CDR2 YFSETQ. This CDR3 is built from 15 residues. Between the trimmed V and J ends, which lost 1 base and 2 bases, there was a span of 13 bases.

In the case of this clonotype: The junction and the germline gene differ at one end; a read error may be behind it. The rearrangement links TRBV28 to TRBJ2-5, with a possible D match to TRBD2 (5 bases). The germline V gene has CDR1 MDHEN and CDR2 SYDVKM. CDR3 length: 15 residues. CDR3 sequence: CASSSPGSRQATQYF. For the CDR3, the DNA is TGTGCCAGCAGTTCCCCGGGATCTAGACAAGCGACCCAGTACTTC.

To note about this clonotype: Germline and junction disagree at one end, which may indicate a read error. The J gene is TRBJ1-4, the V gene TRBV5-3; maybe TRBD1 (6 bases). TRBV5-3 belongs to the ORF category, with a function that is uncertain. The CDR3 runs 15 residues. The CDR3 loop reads CASSFSGTLDEKLFF. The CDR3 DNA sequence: TGTGCCAGCAGCTTCTCCGGGACACTGGATGAAAAACTGTTTTTT.

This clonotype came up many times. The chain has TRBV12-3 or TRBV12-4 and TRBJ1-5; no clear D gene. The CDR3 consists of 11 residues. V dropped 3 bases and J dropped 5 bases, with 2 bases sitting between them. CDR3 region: CASSLDQPQHF. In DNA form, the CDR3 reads TGTGCCAGCAGTTTGGATCAGCCCCAGCATTTT.

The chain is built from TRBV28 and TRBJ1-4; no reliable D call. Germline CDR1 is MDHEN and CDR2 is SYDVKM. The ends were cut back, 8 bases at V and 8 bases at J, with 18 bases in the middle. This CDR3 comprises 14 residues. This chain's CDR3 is CASAPAPAGEKLFF. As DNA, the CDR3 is TGTGCCAGCGCGCCGGCCCCGGCGGGGGAAAAACTGTTTTTT.

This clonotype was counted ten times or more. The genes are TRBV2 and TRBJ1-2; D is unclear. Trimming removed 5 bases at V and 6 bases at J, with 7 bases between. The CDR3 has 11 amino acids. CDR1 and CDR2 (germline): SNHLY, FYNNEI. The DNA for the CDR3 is TGTGCCAGCAGTCTAACAGATGGCTACACCTTC. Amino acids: CASSLTDGYTF.

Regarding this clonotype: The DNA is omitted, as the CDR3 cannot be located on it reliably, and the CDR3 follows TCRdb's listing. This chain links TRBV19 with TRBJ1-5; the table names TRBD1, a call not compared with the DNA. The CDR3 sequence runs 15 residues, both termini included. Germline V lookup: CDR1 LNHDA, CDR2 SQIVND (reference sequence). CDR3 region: CASSTSGGRWQPQHF.

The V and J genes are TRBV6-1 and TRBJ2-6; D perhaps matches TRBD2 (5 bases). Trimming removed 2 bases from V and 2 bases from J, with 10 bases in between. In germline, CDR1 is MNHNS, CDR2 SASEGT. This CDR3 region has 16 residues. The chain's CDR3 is CASSEHPGTGANVLTF. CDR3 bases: TGTGCCAGCAGTGAACACCCCGGGACTGGGGCCAACGTCCTGACTTTC.

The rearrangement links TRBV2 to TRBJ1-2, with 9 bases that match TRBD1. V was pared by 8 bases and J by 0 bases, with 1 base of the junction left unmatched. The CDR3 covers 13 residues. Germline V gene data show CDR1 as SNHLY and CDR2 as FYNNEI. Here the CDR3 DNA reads TGTGCCAGCGGGGACAGGGCTAACTATGGCTACACCTTC. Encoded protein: CASGDRANYGYTF.

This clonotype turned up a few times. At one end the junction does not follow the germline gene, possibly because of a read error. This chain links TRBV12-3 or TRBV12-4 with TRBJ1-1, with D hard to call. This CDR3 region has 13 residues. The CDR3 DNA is TGTGCCAGCAGTCTACCGCCGAACAATGAAGCTTTCTTT. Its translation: CASSLPPNNEAFF.

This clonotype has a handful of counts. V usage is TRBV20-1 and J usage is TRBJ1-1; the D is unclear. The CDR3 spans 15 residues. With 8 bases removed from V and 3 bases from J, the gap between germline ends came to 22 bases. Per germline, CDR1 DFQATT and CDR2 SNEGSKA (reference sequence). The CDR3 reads CSSWRGSELYTEAFF. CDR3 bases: TGCAGTTCCTGGAGAGGGTCAGAGTTATACACTGAAGCTTTCTTT.